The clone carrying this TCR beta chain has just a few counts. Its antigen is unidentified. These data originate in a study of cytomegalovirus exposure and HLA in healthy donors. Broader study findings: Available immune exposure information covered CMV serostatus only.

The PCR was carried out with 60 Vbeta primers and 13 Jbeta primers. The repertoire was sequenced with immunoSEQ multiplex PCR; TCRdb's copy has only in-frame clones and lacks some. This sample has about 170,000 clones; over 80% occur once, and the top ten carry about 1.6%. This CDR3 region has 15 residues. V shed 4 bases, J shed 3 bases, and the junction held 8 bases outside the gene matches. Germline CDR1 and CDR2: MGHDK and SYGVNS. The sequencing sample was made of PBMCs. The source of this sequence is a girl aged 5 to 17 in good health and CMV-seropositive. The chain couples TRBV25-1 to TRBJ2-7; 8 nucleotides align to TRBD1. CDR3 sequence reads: CASSGDRGLRYEQYF. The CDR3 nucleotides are TGTGCCAGCAGTGGCGACAGGGGCCTCCGCTACGAGCAGTACTTC.